One sample yielded the 5 T cell receptor beta chains listed below, sequenced in a study of cytomegalovirus exposure and HLA in healthy donors. 13 Jbeta primers and 60 Vbeta primers were used for the PCR. Assay used: immunoSEQ multiplex PCR; TCRdb lists only in-frame clones, some missing. Of more than 130,000 clones listed, 75% to 80% are singletons. Sequencing was performed on PBMCs. Every receptor here comes from a woman between 50 and 59 years old in good health and CMV-seronegative.

The J gene is TRBJ2-6, the V gene TRBV19; 9 bases agree with TRBD1. V gave up 8 bases and J gave up 0 bases; unmatched junction bases: 11. Germline CDR1 LNHDA, CDR2 SQIVND (reference sequence). The CDR3 covers 18 residues. CDR3 sequence (DNA): TGTGCCAGTCGCCGAACAGGACAGGGGCTCTCTGGGGCCAACGTCCTGACTTTC. Amino acids: CASRRTGQGLSGANVLTF.

This chain connects TRBV28 to TRBJ2-4; 9 positions agree with TRBD1. V dropped 6 bases and J dropped 0; count of bases not matched to a gene: 6. Per the germline V gene, CDR1 is MDHEN and CDR2 is SYDVKM. This CDR3 is built from 16 residues. The CDR3 DNA follows: TGTGCCAGCAGGATGACGACAGGGGGAGCCAAAAACATTCAGTACTTC. Protein product: CASRMTTGGAKNIQYF. Variable domain in full (rest from reference TRBV28 and TRBJ2-4): DVKVTQSSRYLVKRTGEKVFLECVQDMDHENMFWYRQDPGLGLRLIYFSYDVKMKEKGDIPEGYSVSREKKERFSLILESASTNQTSMYLCASRMTTGGAKNIQYFGAGTRLSVL.

V gene TRBV7-2 combines with J gene TRBJ2-7; TRBD1 matches 8 bases. CDR1 is SGHTA, CDR2 FQGNSA, per germline. V gave up 5 bases and J gave up 5 bases; unmatched junction bases: 17. The CDR3 sequence is 17 residues long. The CDR3 nucleotides are TGTGCCAGCAGCCCGACATTCACGTGGGGACAGGCAAACGAGCAGTACTTC. Amino acids: CASSPTFTWGQANEQYF. The variable domain in full, with the rest retrieved from reference TRBV7-2 and TRBJ2-7, is GAGVSQSPSNKVTEKGKDVELRCDPISGHTALYWYRQSLGQGLEFLIYFQGNSAPDKSGLPSDRFSAERTGGSVSTLTIQRTQQEDSAVYLCASSPTFTWGQANEQYFGPGTRLTVT.

The gene calls are TRBV6-1 and TRBJ1-5; D gene unclear. The V end lost 7 bases, the J end lost 4 bases, and 17 bases lay between the germline ends. The CDR3 is 15 amino acids. The germline V gene has CDR1 MNHNS and CDR2 SASEGT. CDR3 coding DNA: TGTGCCAGCACCCCCGTAGAGTTGCCGAATCAGCCCCAGCATTTT. This sequence encodes CASTPVELPNQPQHF.

In this sample, this clone turned up a few times. The chain has TRBV5-4 and TRBJ2-3; D might be TRBD2 (6 bases). V lost 2 bases and J lost 0, with 10 bases in between. The CDR3 runs 15 residues. Germline lookup yields CDR1 SGHNT and CDR2 YYREEE (reference sequence). The CDR3 coding sequence is TGTGCCAGCAGCTTAGAACGGGGGAGCACAGATACGCAGTATTTT. Encoded protein: CASSLERGSTDTQYF.